The sequence of this TCR beta chain was determined in a study of T cell changes during pregnancy in multiple sclerosis. The length of the CDR3 is 15 residues. The germline gives CDR1 LNHNV, CDR2 YYDKDF (reference sequence). Trimming took 4 bases from V and 10 from J; bases not matched to a gene: 6. The table came from immunoSEQ multiplex PCR; TCRdb's copy has only in-frame clones and leaves some out. The sample consists of some 77,000 clones, approximately 90% of them appearing once. This specimen was CD4+ T cells from peripheral blood mononuclear cells, taken before pregnancy. The rearrangement joins TRBV15 to TRBJ1-6; 11 nucleotides align to TRBD1. This TCR came from a female donor with multiple sclerosis, enrolled in a pregnancy study. CDR3 bases: TGTGCCACCAGCACGGCTGGGACAGGGGGATCACCCCTCCACTTT. This encodes CATSTAGTGGSPLHF.